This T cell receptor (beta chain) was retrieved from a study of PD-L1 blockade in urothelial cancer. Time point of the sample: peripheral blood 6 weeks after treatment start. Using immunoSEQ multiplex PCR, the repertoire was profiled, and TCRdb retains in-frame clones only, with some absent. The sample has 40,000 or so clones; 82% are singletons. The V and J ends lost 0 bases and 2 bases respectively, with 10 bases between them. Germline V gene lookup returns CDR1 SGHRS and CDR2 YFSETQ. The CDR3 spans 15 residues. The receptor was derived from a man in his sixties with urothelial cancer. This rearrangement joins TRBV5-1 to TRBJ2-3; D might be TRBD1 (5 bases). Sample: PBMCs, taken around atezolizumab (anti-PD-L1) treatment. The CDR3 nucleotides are TGCGCCAGCAGCTTGGCCGACAGAAACACAGATACGCAGTATTTT. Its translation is CASSLADRNTDTQYF.